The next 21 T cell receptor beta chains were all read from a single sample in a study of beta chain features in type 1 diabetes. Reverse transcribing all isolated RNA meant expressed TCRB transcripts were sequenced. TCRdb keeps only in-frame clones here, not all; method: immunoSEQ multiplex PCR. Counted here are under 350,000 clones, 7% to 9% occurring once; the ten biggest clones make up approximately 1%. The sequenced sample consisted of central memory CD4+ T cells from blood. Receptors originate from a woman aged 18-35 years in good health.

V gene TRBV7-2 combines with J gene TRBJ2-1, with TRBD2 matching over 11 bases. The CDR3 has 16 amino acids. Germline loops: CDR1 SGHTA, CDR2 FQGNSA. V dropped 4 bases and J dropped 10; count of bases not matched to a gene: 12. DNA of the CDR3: TGTGCCAGCAGCTCCCGTCTAGCGGGGGGCTGGAGAGAGCAGTTCTTC. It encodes CASSSRLAGGWREQFF. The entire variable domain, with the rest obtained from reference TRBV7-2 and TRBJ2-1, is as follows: GAGVSQSPSNKVTEKGKDVELRCDPISGHTALYWYRQSLGQGLEFLIYFQGNSAPDKSGLPSDRFSAERTGGSVSTLTIQRTQQEDSAVYLCASSSRLAGGWREQFFGPGTRLTVL.

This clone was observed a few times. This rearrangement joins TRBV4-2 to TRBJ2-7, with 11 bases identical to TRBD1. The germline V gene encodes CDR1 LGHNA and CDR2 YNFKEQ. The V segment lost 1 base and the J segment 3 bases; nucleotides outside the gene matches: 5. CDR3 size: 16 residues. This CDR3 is CASSQVWDRGIYEQYF. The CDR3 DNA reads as TGTGCCAGCAGCCAAGTCTGGGACAGGGGGATCTACGAGCAGTACTTC.

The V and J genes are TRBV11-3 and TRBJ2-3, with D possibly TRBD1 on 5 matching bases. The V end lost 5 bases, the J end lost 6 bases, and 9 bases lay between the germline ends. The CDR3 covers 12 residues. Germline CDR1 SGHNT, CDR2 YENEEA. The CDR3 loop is CASSQGSDTQYF. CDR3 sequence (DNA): TGTGCCAGCAGCCAGGGCAGCGATACGCAGTATTTT.

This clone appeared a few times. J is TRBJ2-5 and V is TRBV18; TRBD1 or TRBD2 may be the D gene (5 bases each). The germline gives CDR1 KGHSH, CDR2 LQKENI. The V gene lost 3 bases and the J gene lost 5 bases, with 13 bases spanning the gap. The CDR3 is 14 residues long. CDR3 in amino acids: CASSPFRDEETQYF. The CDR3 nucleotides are TGTGCCAGCTCACCGTTCAGGGACGAGGAGACCCAGTACTTC.

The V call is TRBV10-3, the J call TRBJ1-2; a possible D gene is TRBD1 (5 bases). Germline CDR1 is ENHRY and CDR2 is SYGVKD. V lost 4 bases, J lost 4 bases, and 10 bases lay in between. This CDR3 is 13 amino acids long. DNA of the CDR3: TGTGCCATCAGTGCGACAGCCCCCTATGGCTACACCTTC. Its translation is CAISATAPYGYTF.

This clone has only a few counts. The CDR3 DNA sequence: TGTGCCAGTAGTGCGGGACACTTGAACACTGAAGCTTTCTTT. Its translation: CASSAGHLNTEAFF. The genes are TRBV19 and TRBJ1-1; D may be TRBD1 (6 bases). The CDR3 runs to 14 residues. The ends were cut back, 5 bases at V and 0 bases at J, with 10 bases in the middle. Germline V gene data show CDR1 as LNHDA and CDR2 as SQIVND (reference sequence).

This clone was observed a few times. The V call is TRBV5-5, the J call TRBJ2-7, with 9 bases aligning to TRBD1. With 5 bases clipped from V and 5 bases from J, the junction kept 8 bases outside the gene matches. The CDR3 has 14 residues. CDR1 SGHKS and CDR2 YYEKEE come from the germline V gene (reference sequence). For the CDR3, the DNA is TGTGCCAGCAGTACCGGGACAGGGTATAACGAGCAGTACTTC. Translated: CASSTGTGYNEQYF.

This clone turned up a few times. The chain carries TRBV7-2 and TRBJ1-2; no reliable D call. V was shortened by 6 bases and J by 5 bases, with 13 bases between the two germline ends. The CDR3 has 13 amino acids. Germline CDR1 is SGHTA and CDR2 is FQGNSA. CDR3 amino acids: CASSLGSRYGYTF. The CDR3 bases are TGTGCCAGCAGTCTGGGCAGCCGATATGGCTACACCTTC.

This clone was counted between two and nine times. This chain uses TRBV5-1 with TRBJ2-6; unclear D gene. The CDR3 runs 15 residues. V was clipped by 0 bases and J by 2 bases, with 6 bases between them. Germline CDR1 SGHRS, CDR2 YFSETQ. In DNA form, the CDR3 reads TGCGCCAGCAGCTTGGAACGTCCTGGGGCCAACGTCCTGACTTTC. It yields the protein CASSLERPGANVLTF.

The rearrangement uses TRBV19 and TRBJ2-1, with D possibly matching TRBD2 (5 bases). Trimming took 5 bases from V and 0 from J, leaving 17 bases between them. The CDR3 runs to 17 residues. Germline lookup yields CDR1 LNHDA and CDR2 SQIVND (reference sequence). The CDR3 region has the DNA TGTGCCAGTAGTCCCTTAGGACTCTCGAGCTCCTACAATGAGCAGTTCTTC. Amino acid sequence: CASSPLGLSSSYNEQFF.

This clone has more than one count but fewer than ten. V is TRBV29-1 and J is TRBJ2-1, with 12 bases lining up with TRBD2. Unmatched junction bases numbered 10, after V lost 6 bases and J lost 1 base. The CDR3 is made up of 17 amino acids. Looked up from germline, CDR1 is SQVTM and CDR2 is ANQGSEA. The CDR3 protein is CSVTTSGRKRSYNEQFF. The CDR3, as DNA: TGCAGCGTAACGACTAGCGGGAGAAAGAGGTCCTACAATGAGCAGTTCTTC.

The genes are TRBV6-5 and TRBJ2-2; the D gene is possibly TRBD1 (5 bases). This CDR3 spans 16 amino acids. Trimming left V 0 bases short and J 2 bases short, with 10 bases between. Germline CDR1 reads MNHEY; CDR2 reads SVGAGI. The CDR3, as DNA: TGTGCCAGCAGTTACTCAGGGGATCTAAACACCGGGGAGCTGTTTTTT. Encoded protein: CASSYSGDLNTGELFF.

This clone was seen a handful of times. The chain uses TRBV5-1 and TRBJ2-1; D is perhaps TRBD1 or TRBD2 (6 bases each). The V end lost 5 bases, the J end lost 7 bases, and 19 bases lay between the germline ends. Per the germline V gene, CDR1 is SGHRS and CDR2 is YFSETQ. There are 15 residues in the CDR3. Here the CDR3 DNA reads TGCGCCAGCAGACTGGACCCTCGGGGGCAAAATGAGCAGTTCTTC. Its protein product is CASRLDPRGQNEQFF.

CDR3 bases: TGTGCCAGCAGCTTGTTTCGATACGAGCAGTACTTC. Translating gives CASSLFRYEQYF. The V call is TRBV5-6, the J call TRBJ2-7; no clear D gene. Germline lookup yields CDR1 SGHDT and CDR2 YYEEEE. CDR3 length: 12 residues. The V gene lost 1 base and the J gene lost 4 bases, with 6 bases spanning the gap.

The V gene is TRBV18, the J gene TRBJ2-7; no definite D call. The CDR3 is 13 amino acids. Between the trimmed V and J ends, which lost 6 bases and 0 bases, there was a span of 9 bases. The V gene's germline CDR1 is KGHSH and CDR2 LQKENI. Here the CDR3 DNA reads TGTGCCAGCTCGGCAGAGAGCTCCTACGAGCAGTACGTC. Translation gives CASSAESSYEQYV.

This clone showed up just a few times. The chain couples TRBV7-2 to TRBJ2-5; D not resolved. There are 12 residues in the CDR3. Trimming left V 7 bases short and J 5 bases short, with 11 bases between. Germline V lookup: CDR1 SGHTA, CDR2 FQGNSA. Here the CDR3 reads CASTTVGETQYF. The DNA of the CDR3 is TGTGCCAGCACCACAGTGGGGGAGACCCAGTACTTC.

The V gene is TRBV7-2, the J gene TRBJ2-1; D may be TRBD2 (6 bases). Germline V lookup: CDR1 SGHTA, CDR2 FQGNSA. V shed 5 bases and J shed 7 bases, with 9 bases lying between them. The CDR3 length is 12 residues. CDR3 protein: CASSRDSNEQFF. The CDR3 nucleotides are TGTGCCAGCAGCCGGGACTCAAATGAGCAGTTCTTC.

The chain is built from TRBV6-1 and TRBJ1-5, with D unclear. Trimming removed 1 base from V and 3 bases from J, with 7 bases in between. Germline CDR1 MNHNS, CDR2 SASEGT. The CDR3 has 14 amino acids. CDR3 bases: TGTGCCAGCAGTGAAGGGGCGGTCAATCAGCCCCAGCATTTT. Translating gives CASSEGAVNQPQHF.

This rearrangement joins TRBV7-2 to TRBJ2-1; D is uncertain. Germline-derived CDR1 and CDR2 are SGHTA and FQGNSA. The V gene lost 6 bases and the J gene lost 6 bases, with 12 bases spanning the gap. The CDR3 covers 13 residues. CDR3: CASSLLRANEQFF. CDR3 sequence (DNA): TGTGCCAGCAGTCTTCTCAGAGCCAATGAGCAGTTCTTC.

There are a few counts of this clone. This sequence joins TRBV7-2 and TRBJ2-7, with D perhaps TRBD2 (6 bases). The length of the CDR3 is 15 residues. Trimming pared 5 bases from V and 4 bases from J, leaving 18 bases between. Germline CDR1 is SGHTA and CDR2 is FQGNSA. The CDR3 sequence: CASSNRPKGTYEQYF. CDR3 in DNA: TGTGCCAGCAGCAACAGACCAAAAGGGACTTACGAGCAGTACTTC.

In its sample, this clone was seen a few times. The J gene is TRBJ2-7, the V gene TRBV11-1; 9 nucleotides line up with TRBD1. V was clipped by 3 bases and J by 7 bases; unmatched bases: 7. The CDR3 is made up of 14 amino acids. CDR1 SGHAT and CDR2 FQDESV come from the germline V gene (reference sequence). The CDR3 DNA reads TGTGCCAGCAGCTTCTCGGGACAGGGAGAGGAGCAGTACGTC. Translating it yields CASSFSGQGEEQYV.